Below are 15 T cell receptor beta chains sequenced from a single sample in a study of T-cell memory formation after mild COVID-19 (dated by TCRdb to 2020 to 2022). Library construction relied on 5' RACE. Reads for this sample came from an Illumina NovaSeq 6000. TCRdb reran the public reads through fastp at Q25 and MiXCR, keeping productive beta chains. Entries are consolidated by CDR3 protein sequence, retaining the most common genes and DNA. The sample data list roughly 480,000 distinct CDR3 sequences, and 20% to 30% of these were observed just once. The ten biggest clones cover 12% of the sample. The material sequenced was PBMCs or a T cell subset sorted from them (not recorded which). These receptors all come from an adult woman who had mild COVID-19 (a few samples of this study predate the infection). The sample titles of this study are shuffled in the database, so cell type and time point are left out; the donor was told from shared clones.

This clonotype came up many times. V usage is TRBV18 and J usage is TRBJ2-3; D uncertain. The CDR3 spans 13 residues. Trimming removed 8 bases from V and 0 bases from J, with 9 bases in between. Germline CDR1 reads KGHSH; CDR2 reads LQKENI. The CDR3 sequence is CASSPPSTDTQYF. The CDR3 DNA follows: TGTGCCAGCAGCCCCCCTAGCACAGATACGCAGTATTTT.

This clonotype appeared a few times. The V gene is TRBV4-1, the J gene TRBJ2-7; TRBD1 agrees at 11 bases. CDR1 is MGHRA and CDR2 is YSYEKL in the germline V gene. The CDR3 consists of 17 residues. With 4 bases clipped from V and 4 bases from J, the junction kept 12 bases outside the gene matches. The CDR3 DNA sequence: TGCGCCAGCAGCCTTGTTACCGGGACAGGGGGTATGTACGAGCAGTACTTC. Its translation is CASSLVTGTGGMYEQYF.

This chain uses TRBV29-1 with TRBJ2-5, with 12 bases lining up with TRBD2. The CDR3 runs to 14 residues. V gave up 6 bases and J gave up 2 bases; unmatched junction bases: 4. Germline CDR1 is SQVTM and CDR2 is ANQGSEA. The CDR3 nucleotides are TGCAGCGTCGAACTAGCGGGAGGACAAGAGACCCAGTACTTC. As protein: CSVELAGGQETQYF.

The chain is built from TRBV29-1 and TRBJ2-7; 7 bases are shared with TRBD1. Trimming removed 5 bases from V and 1 base from J; junction bases left unmatched: 8. Germline V gives CDR1 SQVTM, CDR2 ANQGSEA. The CDR3 is made up of 14 amino acids. In DNA form, the CDR3 reads TGCAGCGTTTCCGGGACAGCTACTTCCTACGAGCAGTACTTC. Translated: CSVSGTATSYEQYF.

This clonotype has a handful of counts. The V and J genes are TRBV5-1 and TRBJ1-2; a possible D gene is TRBD1 (5 bases). This CDR3 contains 15 residues. The germline gives CDR1 SGHRS, CDR2 YFSETQ. The V gene lost 2 bases and the J gene lost 7 bases, with 18 bases spanning the gap. The CDR3, as DNA: TGCGCCAGCAGCTTCGACAGAGATGGGGCCAGTGGCTACACCTTC. Residues: CASSFDRDGASGYTF.

This clonotype turned up a few times. The chain carries TRBV9 and TRBJ1-1; D gene uncertain. From germline, CDR1 is SGDLS and CDR2 YYNGEE. There are 14 residues in the CDR3. Between the trimmed V and J ends, which lost 0 bases and 4 bases, there was a span of 10 bases. Here the CDR3 DNA reads TGTGCCAGCAGCGTAGACTCCCGGGGCACTGAAGCTTTCTTT. Translating it yields CASSVDSRGTEAFF.

The chain couples TRBV5-1 to TRBJ2-5; the match to TRBD1 covers 10 bases. This CDR3 is 17 amino acids long. V lost 2 bases, J lost 4 bases, and 11 bases stayed unmatched. In germline, CDR1 is SGHRS, CDR2 YFSETQ. CDR3 nucleotides: TGCGCCAGCAGCTTCGGTAGGACAGGGGGACTAGGAGAGACCCAGTACTTC. Protein sequence: CASSFGRTGGLGETQYF.

In its sample, this clonotype was seen a few times. The rearrangement joins TRBV9 to TRBJ2-1; no firm D call. This CDR3 comprises 14 residues. Trimming cost V 3 bases and J 0 bases, with 7 bases left between them. Germline V gene lookup returns CDR1 SGDLS and CDR2 YYNGEE. The CDR3 sequence: CASSAWTSYNEQFF. DNA for the CDR3: TGTGCCAGCAGCGCCTGGACCTCCTACAATGAGCAGTTCTTC.

This clonotype was seen more than once but under ten times. This rearrangement joins TRBV15 to TRBJ2-7, with 11 bases fitting TRBD2. This CDR3 is built from 19 residues. The ends lost 1 base at V and 5 bases at J; junction bases unmatched: 16. Germline V gene sequence: CDR1 LNHNV, CDR2 YYDKDF (reference sequence). Here the CDR3 reads CATSRAAPLSLAGGHEQYF. In DNA form, the CDR3 reads TGTGCCACCAGCAGAGCCGCACCACTTTCGCTAGCGGGGGGCCACGAGCAGTACTTC.

The genes are TRBV7-3 and TRBJ2-1; D perhaps matches TRBD1 (7 bases). V was clipped by 0 bases and J by 7 bases, with 16 bases between them. This CDR3 contains 16 residues. Germline V gene sequence: CDR1 SGHTA, CDR2 FQGTGA. The CDR3 sequence: CASSLTSLAGGNEQFF. CDR3 nucleotides: TGTGCCAGCAGCTTAACGTCGCTAGCAGGGGGGAATGAGCAGTTCTTC.

The chain combines TRBV5-1 with TRBJ1-1; D unresolved. Trimming shortened V by 2 bases and J by 1 base, and 9 bases separated the two germline ends. The germline V gene encodes CDR1 SGHRS and CDR2 YFSETQ. This CDR3 is built from 14 residues. CDR3 amino acids: CASSFLGSNTEAFF. The CDR3 nucleotides are TGCGCCAGCAGCTTCCTGGGTTCGAACACTGAAGCTTTCTTT.

This rearrangement joins TRBV7-6 to TRBJ2-1, with D perhaps given as TRBD1 or TRBD2 (6 bases each). CDR3 length: 13 amino acids. Germline assignment: CDR1 SGHVS and CDR2 FNYEAQ. V lost 5 bases and J lost 5, with 10 bases in between. The CDR3 DNA reads as TGTGCCAGCAGCCGGGGGACAAACAATGAGCAGTTCTTC. Translation: CASSRGTNNEQFF.

The chain has TRBV3-1 and TRBJ2-1, with no clear D. Between the trimmed V and J ends, which lost 3 bases and 1 base, there was a span of 10 bases. This CDR3 region has 15 residues. Germline-derived CDR1 and CDR2 are LGHDT and YNNKEL (reference sequence). This CDR3 is CASSQRPLSYNEQFF. CDR3 nucleotide sequence: TGTGCCAGCAGCCAGAGGCCACTATCCTACAATGAGCAGTTCTTC.

Ten or more counts support this clonotype. The V and J genes are TRBV6-5 and TRBJ2-3; D tentatively reads TRBD1 or TRBD2 (5 bases each). Trimming took off 4 bases at V and 1 base at J, with 9 bases between the two ends. This CDR3 contains 14 residues. Germline-derived CDR1 and CDR2 are MNHEY and SVGAGI. The CDR3 DNA sequence: TGTGCCAGCAGTTCCCAGGGAGGCACAGATACGCAGTATTTT. Translation gives CASSSQGGTDTQYF.

J is TRBJ2-2 and V is TRBV4-3; possibly TRBD1 or TRBD2 for D (5 bases each). The V end was cut by 1 base, the J end by 4 bases, with 13 bases between. The CDR3 length is 16 residues. Per the germline V gene, CDR1 is LGHNA and CDR2 is YSLEER. CDR3 coding DNA: TGCGCCAGCAGCCAAGTATGGGGGTTGGGCACCGGGGAGCTGTTTTTT. This codes for CASSQVWGLGTGELFF.